One and the same sample provided the 31 T cell receptor beta chains below, sequenced in a study of T-cell reconstitution after alpha-beta-depleted transplantation in children. Unique molecular identifiers were incorporated during preparation of the TCRbeta library. Each CDR3 protein is one row after TCRdb ran MiXCR on the PCR reads. The table lists fewer than 700,000 distinct CDR3 sequences, 23% of them singletons. The input for sequencing was PBMCs, mostly from graft donor cells, taken 360 days after TCRalphabeta/CD19-depleted stem cell transplant. The source is a boy in the first two years of life who had a stem cell transplant for acute myeloid leukemia, so the T cells may come from the graft donor.

This clonotype was observed many times. J is TRBJ1-5 and V is TRBV12-3 or TRBV12-4; D is uncertain. The CDR3 loop spans 13 amino acids. V lost 6 bases to trimming and J lost 0 bases, with 6 bases between them. The CDR3 region is CASRRDSNQPQHF. The CDR3 bases are TGTGCCAGCAGGAGGGATAGCAATCAGCCCCAGCATTTT.

This clonotype showed up many times. The chain uses TRBV29-1 and TRBJ2-3, with D perhaps TRBD1 or TRBD2 (5 bases each). The ends were cut back, 1 base at V and 4 bases at J, with 12 bases in the middle. The CDR3 length is 14 residues. CDR1 is SQVTM, CDR2 ANQGSEA, per germline. CDR3 region: CSVEAPGPADTQYF. The CDR3 bases are TGCAGCGTTGAAGCCCCGGGGCCTGCAGATACGCAGTATTTT.

Remarks on this clonotype: Being one base from a much bigger clone, this may be a read error. The rearrangement uses TRBV12-3 or TRBV12-4 and TRBJ2-1; TRBD1 aligns across 8 bases. The V segment lost 8 bases and the J segment 5 bases; nucleotides outside the gene matches: 8. The CDR3 spans 14 residues. Written as DNA, the CDR3 is TGTGCCAGCTTCAAGACAGGGGCGAACAATGAGCAGTTCTTC. Its protein is CASFKTGANNEQFF.

As to this clonotype: Mismatch with germline at one junction end may stem from a read error. This sequence joins TRBV18 and TRBJ2-1, with 7 bases fitting TRBD1. The CDR3 loop spans 13 amino acids. Germline V gene sequence: CDR1 KGHSH, CDR2 LQKENI. The CDR3: CASSPEGARPQVF. Here the CDR3 DNA reads TGTGCCAGCTCACCAGAGGGGGCGAGGCCCCAGGTCTTC.

V usage is TRBV20-1 and J usage is TRBJ2-5, with 7 bases aligning to TRBD2. Trimming removed 2 bases from V and 1 base from J; junction bases left unmatched: 4. The V gene's germline CDR1 is DFQATT and CDR2 SNEGSKA (reference sequence). The CDR3 consists of 14 residues. CDR3 in DNA: TGCAGTGCTAGATACGGCGGGGGCCAAGAGACCCAGTACTTC. Its protein product is CSARYGGGQETQYF.

The chain has TRBV12-3 or TRBV12-4 and TRBJ1-1; D remains unclear. V lost 1 base, J lost 1 base, and 7 bases lay in between. The CDR3 is made up of 14 amino acids. CDR3 nucleotides: TGTGCCAGCAGTTTAGTGATTCAGAACACTGAAGCTTTCTTT. Encoded protein: CASSLVIQNTEAFF.

This sequence joins TRBV12-3 or TRBV12-4 and TRBJ1-5; maybe TRBD1 (5 bases). The CDR3 has 14 residues. Trimming left V 3 bases short and J 9 bases short, with 15 bases between. CDR3 in amino acids: CASSFSGDLRPQHF. CDR3 DNA sequence: TGTGCCAGCAGTTTCTCGGGGGATTTGCGGCCCCAGCATTTT.

In this sample, this clonotype turned up many times. The chain links TRBV7-2 to TRBJ2-7; D possibly corresponds to TRBD2 (6 bases). CDR3 length equals 15 residues. The V gene's germline CDR1 is SGHTA and CDR2 FQGNSA. Trimming stripped 5 bases from V and 5 bases from J, with 19 bases between. CDR3: CASSRGGGATHEQYV. Here the CDR3 DNA reads TGTGCCAGCAGCCGCGGTGGCGGGGCGACCCACGAGCAGTACGTC.

This clonotype was observed a handful of times. V and J are TRBV7-9 and TRBJ1-1; D may be TRBD1 (6 bases). CDR1 and CDR2 (germline): SEHNR, FQNEAQ (reference sequence). This CDR3 is built from 14 residues. Deletions cut 4 bases from V and 1 base from J, with 10 bases between. The CDR3 region has the DNA TGTGCCAGCAGCTCCGGGACAAGGAACACTGAAGCTTTCTTT. Translating it yields CASSSGTRNTEAFF.

This clonotype has more than one count but fewer than ten. The chain employs TRBV28 and TRBJ1-2; D is ambiguous. Germline V gene lookup returns CDR1 MDHEN and CDR2 SYDVKM. This CDR3 spans 12 amino acids. V was pared by 7 bases and J by 9 bases, with 15 bases between. Written as DNA, the CDR3 is TGTGCCAGCACCACAGAATTGCGGAGCTACACCTTC. It codes for CASTTELRSYTF.

The chain recombines TRBV20-1 with TRBJ2-7, with D possibly TRBD1 on 6 matching bases. The CDR3 is 15 amino acids. Germline V gives CDR1 DFQATT, CDR2 SNEGSKA (reference sequence). The germline V and J ends were trimmed by 1 base and 3 bases, with 16 bases remaining between them. The CDR3 DNA reads as TGCAGTGCTAGAGGGGGGCAGGAAGGGTTCTACGAGCAGTACGTC. Amino acid sequence: CSARGGQEGFYEQYV.

Only a few counts were recorded for this clonotype. V is TRBV3-1 and J is TRBJ2-1; D may correspond to TRBD1 or TRBD2 (6 bases each). The CDR3 loop spans 18 amino acids. V was clipped by 3 bases and J by 0 bases, with 18 bases between them. The germline gives CDR1 LGHDT, CDR2 YNNKEL (reference sequence). CDR3 in amino acids: CASSHRAGGGRSYNEQFF. CDR3 nucleotides: TGTGCCAGCAGCCATAGAGCAGGAGGGGGACGCTCCTACAATGAGCAGTTCTTC.

This clonotype was observed a few times. CDR3 in DNA: TGTGCCAGCAGTCGGGACGGATCCTATGGCTACACCTTC. It yields the protein CASSRDGSYGYTF. The V and J genes are TRBV2 and TRBJ1-2, with a possible D match to TRBD1 (5 bases). Trimming pared 5 bases from V and 4 bases from J, leaving 11 bases between. The germline V gene encodes CDR1 SNHLY and CDR2 FYNNEI. The CDR3 is 13 amino acids. Drawing the rest from reference TRBV2 and TRBJ1-2, the complete variable domain is EPEVTQTPSHQVTQMGQEVILRCVPISNHLYFYWYRQILGQKVEFLVSFYNNEISEKSEIFDDQFSVERPDGSNFTLKIRSTKLEDSAMYFCASSRDGSYGYTFGSGTRLTVV.

This clonotype has a handful of counts. The chain couples TRBV6-2 or TRBV6-3 to TRBJ1-2; D might be TRBD1 (5 bases). Trimming took 5 bases from V and 2 from J, leaving 9 bases between them. Per germline, CDR1 MNHEY and CDR2 SVGEGT. There are 13 residues in the CDR3. CDR3 sequence reads: CASSLDINYGYTF. For the CDR3, the DNA is TGTGCCAGCAGTCTGGACATCAACTATGGCTACACCTTC.

The sample holds many counts of this clonotype. This chain links TRBV5-1 with TRBJ2-2; possible D gene TRBD1, 7 bases. The CDR3 sequence is 15 residues long. The germline CDR1 and CDR2 sequences are SGHRS and YFSETQ. V lost 5 bases and J lost 3, with 14 bases in between. The CDR3 spells CASRPGDSDTGELFF. In DNA form, the CDR3 reads TGCGCCAGCAGACCGGGGGACAGCGACACCGGGGAGCTGTTTTTT.

This clonotype was counted between two and nine times. This chain connects TRBV5-5 to TRBJ1-5, with D uncertain. Germline V gene data show CDR1 as SGHKS and CDR2 as YYEKEE (reference sequence). CDR3 length: 15 amino acids. V was pared by 1 base and J by 2 bases, with 10 bases between. The CDR3 sequence is CASSLRGGGNQPQHF. In DNA form, the CDR3 reads TGTGCCAGCAGCTTGCGGGGTGGCGGCAATCAGCCCCAGCATTTT.

This sequence joins TRBV6-2 or TRBV6-3 and TRBJ2-2, with a tentative D call TRBD1 (6 bases). The germline V gene encodes CDR1 MNHEY and CDR2 SVGEGT. With 6 bases removed from V and 7 bases from J, the gap between germline ends came to 12 bases. This CDR3 has 13 amino acids. The CDR3 loop reads CASSLAGDGELFF. Here the CDR3 DNA reads TGTGCCAGCAGCCTCGCAGGGGACGGGGAGCTGTTTTTT.

The chain couples TRBV15 to TRBJ2-7, with D possibly matching TRBD1 (6 bases). Germline V lookup: CDR1 LNHNV, CDR2 YYDKDF (reference sequence). V lost 0 bases and J lost 2, with 8 bases in between. The CDR3 loop spans 14 amino acids. The CDR3 reads CATSRDWTAYEQYV. The CDR3 nucleotides read TGTGCCACCAGCAGAGATTGGACAGCCTACGAGCAGTACGTC.

This clonotype was detected many times. The rearrangement joins TRBV20-1 to TRBJ1-5; D is perhaps TRBD1 (6 bases). V lost 5 bases, J lost 0 bases, and 17 bases lay in between. Germline V lookup: CDR1 DFQATT, CDR2 SNEGSKA (reference sequence). This CDR3 has 16 residues. As DNA, the CDR3 is TGCAGTGCTCAATCTGGGAGGGGGGCTAGCAATCAGCCCCAGCATTTT. Its protein is CSAQSGRGASNQPQHF.

The table lists this clonotype with a few counts. This chain connects TRBV20-1 to TRBJ2-7; no reliable D call. Germline V gives CDR1 DFQATT, CDR2 SNEGSKA (reference sequence). Trimming removed 1 base at V and 4 bases at J, with 17 bases between. CDR3 length: 15 residues. CDR3 in amino acids: CSARALDTLRYEQYF. In DNA, the CDR3 is TGCAGTGCTAGAGCGCTCGACACTCTTCGATACGAGCAGTACTTC.

The genes are TRBV20-1 and TRBJ1-5; D is unclear. Trimming pared 3 bases from V and 9 bases from J, leaving 18 bases between. The germline CDR1 and CDR2 sequences are DFQATT and SNEGSKA (reference sequence). This CDR3 spans 14 amino acids. In nucleotides, the CDR3 is TGCAGTGCTAGGGGTTGGTCGGGGATTCCGCCCCAGCATTTT. Its translation is CSARGWSGIPPQHF.

This clonotype was seen a few times. The J gene is TRBJ2-4, the V gene TRBV7-9; 7 nucleotides line up with TRBD2. Germline lookup yields CDR1 SEHNR and CDR2 FQNEAQ (reference sequence). This CDR3 comprises 14 residues. V lost 1 base, J lost 4 bases, and 1 base stayed unmatched. This chain's CDR3 is CASSLELAKNIQYF. CDR3 nucleotides: TGTGCCAGCAGCTTAGAACTAGCGAAAAACATTCAGTACTTC.

In this sample, this clonotype turned up many times. The J gene is TRBJ2-3, the V gene TRBV15, with 8 positions matching TRBD2. CDR3 size: 16 residues. The trim removed 4 bases at V and 4 bases at J, leaving 10 bases unmatched. CDR1 and CDR2 (germline): LNHNV, YYDKDF (reference sequence). Written as DNA, the CDR3 is TGTGCCACCAGCAAGGGGGGGACTAGGGGTGCAGATACGCAGTATTTT. It yields the protein CATSKGGTRGADTQYF.

This clonotype was seen many times. The chain uses TRBV20-1 and TRBJ2-7; 8 bases map to TRBD1. Germline V gives CDR1 DFQATT, CDR2 SNEGSKA (reference sequence). The CDR3 is made up of 15 amino acids. V lost 6 bases to trimming and J lost 2 bases; unmatched junction nucleotides: 12. The CDR3 nucleotides read TGCAGTGCGAGACTGACTAAGACAGGGGCCTACGAGCAGTACTTC. Translating it yields CSARLTKTGAYEQYF.

The chain couples TRBV4-1 to TRBJ2-3; 8 bases agree with TRBD1. Losses at the gene ends were 2 bases for V and 0 bases for J; bases not matched to a gene: 4. Per germline, CDR1 MGHRA and CDR2 YSYEKL. The CDR3 sequence is 16 residues long. The CDR3 bases are TGCGCCAGCAGCCAACGACAGGGGTCTAGCACAGATACGCAGTATTTT. It encodes CASSQRQGSSTDTQYF.

This clonotype was seen only a few times. The chain uses TRBV20-1 and TRBJ2-3, with D maybe TRBD2 (7 bases). CDR1 and CDR2 from the germline V gene are DFQATT and SNEGSKA (reference sequence). This CDR3 is 16 amino acids long. V gave up 2 bases and J gave up 0 bases, with 15 bases separating them. The DNA for the CDR3 is TGCAGTGCTAGAAGGGGGGACTACCCAAGCACAGATACGCAGTATTTT. Amino acid sequence: CSARRGDYPSTDTQYF.

This clonotype showed up just once. The chain is built from TRBV6-1 and TRBJ1-2, with 8 bases matching TRBD1. The CDR3 extends over 13 amino acids. Trimming cost V 7 bases and J 8 bases; bases outside gene matches: 9. Germline values: CDR1 MNHNS, CDR2 SASEGT. The CDR3 spells CASNPGTGKGYTF. The CDR3, as DNA: TGTGCCAGCAATCCGGGGACAGGCAAAGGCTACACCTTC.

This clonotype showed up many times. The CDR3 loop is CAIWAGDRNTIYF. The CDR3 DNA is TGTGCCATATGGGCAGGGGACCGAAACACCATATATTTT. This rearrangement joins TRBV28 to TRBJ1-3, with a tentative D call TRBD1 (6 bases). The CDR3 length is 13 residues. The V end lost 10 bases, the J end lost 5 bases, and 15 bases lay between the germline ends. The V gene's germline CDR1 is MDHEN and CDR2 SYDVKM. Using reference TRBV28 and TRBJ1-3 for the parts outside the CDR3, the full variable domain is DVKVTQSSRYLVKRTGEKVFLECVQDMDHENMFWYRQDPGLGLRLIYFSYDVKMKEKGDIPEGYSVSREKKERFSLILESASTNQTSMYLCAIWAGDRNTIYFGEGSWLTVV.

This clonotype was counted a few times. The gene calls are TRBV5-1 and TRBJ2-5, with no clear D. Germline CDR1 reads SGHRS; CDR2 reads YFSETQ. V was trimmed by 7 bases and J by 2 bases, leaving 15 bases between them. This CDR3 is built from 14 residues. The CDR3 DNA reads as TGCGCCAGCTCCCTTGGCATCAATCAAGAGACCCAGTACTTC. Amino acid sequence: CASSLGINQETQYF.

The chain is built from TRBV10-2 and TRBJ2-7; TRBD2 is a possible D gene (6 bases). The CDR3 has 13 residues. V was shortened by 6 bases and J by 3 bases, with 12 bases between the two germline ends. Germline assignment: CDR1 WSHSY and CDR2 SAAADI. The CDR3 is CASSGGGIYEQYF. CDR3 coding DNA: TGCGCCAGCAGCGGGGGAGGAATCTACGAGCAGTACTTC.

This rearrangement joins TRBV4-3 to TRBJ2-5; a possible D gene is TRBD2 (5 bases). Germline V CDR1 and CDR2: LGHNA, YSLEER. Trimming cost V 3 bases and J 1 base, with 12 bases left between them. This CDR3 comprises 15 residues. CDR3 sequence (DNA): TGCGCCAGCAGCCAGGGAGACGGAATCCAAGAGACCCAGTACTTC. Its translation is CASSQGDGIQETQYF.